The entry below describes one TCR beta chain. Its target is unknown. The data are from a study of T cell responses to AZD1222 COVID-19 vaccine. General observations from the study: Researchers report vaccine-associated CD4 TCRs spanning spike, with dominance at 160-218 and 743-854. Scientists sampled the repertoires only once the peak T cell response had passed. Among the donors, most were white British and more were female, and clonal diversity was possibly underestimated. Spike-specific TCR breadth and depth rose after two AZD1222 doses.

The CDR3 totals 16 residues. CDR1 and CDR2 (germline): SGHRS, YFSETQ. Unmatched junction bases numbered 6, after V lost 0 bases and J lost 0 bases. Here immunoSEQ multiplex PCR was the method, and the copy in TCRdb shows in-frame clones only, minus some. This sample yields about 150,000 clones, of which 93% are seen a single time; 4.5% to 5.5% belongs to the top ten. This clonotype originated in an adult in good health. V and J are TRBV5-1 and TRBJ2-7, with 7 bases that match TRBD2. This material consisted of peripheral blood, taken on day 0 of AZD1222 vaccination. CDR3 sequence reads: CASSLGHRDYSYEQYF. DNA for the CDR3: TGCGCCAGCAGCTTGGGGCACCGGGACTACTCCTACGAGCAGTACTTC.